The 2 T cell receptor beta chains listed next were all sequenced from one sample in a study of blood T cell repertoires in COVID-19. Produced via immunoSEQ multiplex PCR; TCRdb's table is partial and in-frame only. The sample consists of roughly 280,000 clones, roughly 90% of them appearing once. Sequences were obtained from peripheral blood. Every receptor here comes from a man aged 25-45 years with active or convalescent COVID-19.

The chain joins TRBV4-1 to TRBJ2-5; 7 bases are a match to TRBD1. Germline trimming cut 2 bases from V and 0 bases from J; bases unmatched to any gene: 3. The CDR3 runs 15 residues. Germline V CDR1 and CDR2: MGHRA, YSYEKL. The CDR3 sequence: CASSQNRGDQETQYF. CDR3 coding DNA: TGCGCCAGCAGCCAAAACAGGGGTGACCAAGAGACCCAGTACTTC.

The gene calls are TRBV9 and TRBJ2-1; 10 bases agree with TRBD2. V lost 0 bases, J lost 2 bases, and 2 bases stayed unmatched. Germline V gene sequence: CDR1 SGDLS, CDR2 YYNGEE. The CDR3 loop spans 16 amino acids. The CDR3 DNA follows: TGTGCCAGCAGCGTAGTCAGCGGGGGGGCCTACAATGAGCAGTTCTTC. Encoded protein: CASSVVSGGAYNEQFF.